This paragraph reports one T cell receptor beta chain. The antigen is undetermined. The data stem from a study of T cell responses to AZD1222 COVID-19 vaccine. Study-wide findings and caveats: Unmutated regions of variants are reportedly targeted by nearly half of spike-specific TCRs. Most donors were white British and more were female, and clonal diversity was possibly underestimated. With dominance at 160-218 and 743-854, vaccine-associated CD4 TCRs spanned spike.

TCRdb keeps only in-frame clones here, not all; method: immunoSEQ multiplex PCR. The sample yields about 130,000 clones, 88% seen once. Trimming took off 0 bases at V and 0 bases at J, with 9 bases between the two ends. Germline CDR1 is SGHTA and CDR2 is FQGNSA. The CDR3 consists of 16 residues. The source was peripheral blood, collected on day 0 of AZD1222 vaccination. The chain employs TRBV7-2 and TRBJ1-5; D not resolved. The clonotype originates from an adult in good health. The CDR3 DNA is TGTGCCAGCAGCTTAGCGCACGAGGGTAGCAATCAGCCCCAGCATTTT. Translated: CASSLAHEGSNQPQHF.